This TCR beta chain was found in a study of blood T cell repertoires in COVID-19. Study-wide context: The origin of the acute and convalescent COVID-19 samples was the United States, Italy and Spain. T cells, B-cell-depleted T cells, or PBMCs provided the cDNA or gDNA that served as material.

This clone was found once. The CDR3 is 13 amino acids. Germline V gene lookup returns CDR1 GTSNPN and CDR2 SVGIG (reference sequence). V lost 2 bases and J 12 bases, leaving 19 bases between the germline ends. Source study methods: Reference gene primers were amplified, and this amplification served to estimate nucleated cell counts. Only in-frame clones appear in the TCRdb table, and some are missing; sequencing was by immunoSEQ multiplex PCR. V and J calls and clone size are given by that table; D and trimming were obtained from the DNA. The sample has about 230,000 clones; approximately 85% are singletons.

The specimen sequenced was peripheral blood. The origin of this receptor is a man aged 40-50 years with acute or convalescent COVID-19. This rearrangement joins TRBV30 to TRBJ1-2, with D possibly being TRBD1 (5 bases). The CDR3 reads CAWSRGSSRSNTF. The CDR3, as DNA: TGTGCCTGGAGTCGGGGGAGCAGTAGGTCTAACACCTTC.